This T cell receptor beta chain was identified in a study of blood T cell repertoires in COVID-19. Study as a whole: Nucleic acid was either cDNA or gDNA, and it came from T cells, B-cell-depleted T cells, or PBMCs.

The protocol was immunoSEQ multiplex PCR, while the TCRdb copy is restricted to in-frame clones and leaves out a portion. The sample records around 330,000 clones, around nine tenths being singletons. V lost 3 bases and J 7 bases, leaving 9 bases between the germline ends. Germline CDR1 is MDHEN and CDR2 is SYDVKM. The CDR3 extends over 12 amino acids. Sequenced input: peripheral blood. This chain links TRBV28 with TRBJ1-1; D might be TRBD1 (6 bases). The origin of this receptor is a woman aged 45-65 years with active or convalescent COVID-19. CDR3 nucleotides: TGTGCCAGCAGTTTCCAGGACAGTGAAGCTTTCTTT. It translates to CASSFQDSEAFF.